A single TCR beta chain is shown here with its context. Its antigen remains unknown. This CDR3 is 16 amino acids long. After removal of 1 base from V and 7 bases from J, the junction contained 9 bases not matched to a gene. The germline gives CDR1 SEHNR, CDR2 FQNEAQ (reference sequence). The sample is drawn from a study of T cells in Graves' hyperthyroidism and ophthalmopathy. About the research overall: Peripheral blood was obtained at initial diagnosis, preceding any treatment. Broader study findings: Most thyroid clonotypes that were expanded above 0.001 also turned up in blood. Ophthalmopathy cases were set apart from stable hyperthyroidism by a 13 V-J model.

The investigators amplified TCR beta CDR3 regions from RNA transcripts. During a first-round RT-PCR of the TCR CDR3, the HTBI primer set was used. One entry per CDR3 protein, called by TCRdb with MiXCR from the multiplex PCR reads. Of 300,000 to 500,000 distinct CDR3 sequences in the sample, around 15% were seen once. Duration under 3 months, a NOSPECS grade of at least 4, and a Clinical Activity Score of at least 3 characterized the ophthalmopathy patients. This clonotype originated in a middle-aged man with Graves' ophthalmopathy. The sample consisted of blood. V and J are TRBV7-9 and TRBJ2-1; 8 bases line up with TRBD2. The chain's CDR3 is CASSLGREGRNNEQFF. CDR3 nucleotide sequence: TGTGCCAGCAGCTTAGGCCGGGAGGGCCGAAATAATGAGCAGTTCTTC.